These T cell receptor beta chains were read from a single sample in a study of T-cell memory formation after mild COVID-19. TCRdb reprocessed the 5' RACE reads via MiXCR and lists one record per CDR3 protein. Found here are hundreds of thousands of distinct CDR3 sequences, roughly 17% of them singletons; the top ten hold about 12%. Sequencing used PBMCs or a T cell subset sorted from them (not recorded which). The source is an adult woman who had mild COVID-19 (a few samples of this study predate the infection). Cell type and time point are not known. Each CDR3 is given with its conserved first and last residue. Fields, in order: V gene, clone size, J gene, D gene, CDR3 protein, CDR3 DNA. The D gene is left open where the match is weak. The listing skips clone size in some rows; elsewhere it reads once, few, many or a size class.

TRBV24-1,few,TRBJ2-7,TRBD2,CATSDPTSGLRKQYF,TGTGCCACCAGTGATCCGACTAGCGGTCTACGAAAGCAGTACTTC
TRBV20-1,few,TRBJ1-6,-,CSARVGSAVNSPLHF,TGCAGTGCTAGAGTGGGGTCCGCGGTAAATTCACCCCTCCACTTT
TRBV5-1,many,TRBJ2-1,-,CASSRERSGLGLNEQFF,TGCGCCAGCAGTCGCGAAAGATCGGGACTCGGACTGAATGAGCAGTTCTTC
TRBV6-1,-,TRBJ1-4,-,CASSEAWGWGKLFF,TGTGCCAGCAGTGAAGCGTGGGGGTGGGGAAAACTGTTTTTT
TRBV7-9,many,TRBJ1-2,-,CASSLGTGPLEYYTF,TGTGCCAGCAGCTTAGGTACAGGCCCCCTGGAGTACTACACCTTC
TRBV24-1,-,TRBJ2-2,TRBD1,CATSDLNRGDTGELFF,TGTGCCACCAGTGATTTGAACAGGGGAGACACCGGGGAGCTGTTTTTT
TRBV18,-,TRBJ2-7,-,CASSPQLGEQYF,TGTGCCAGCTCACCTCAGTTGGGCGAGCAGTACTTC
TRBV7-8,-,TRBJ2-7,-,CASLQGRGNYEQYF,TGTGCCAGCCTACAGGGCCGGGGAAATTACGAGCAGTACTTC
TRBV7-2,few,TRBJ2-5,-,CASSSAGTAPGTQYF,TGTGCCAGCAGCTCGGCCGGGACTGCCCCAGGGACCCAGTACTTC
TRBV4-1,few,TRBJ2-7,TRBD1,CASSQRTGAEQYF,TGCGCCAGCAGCCAGCGGACAGGGGCCGAGCAGTACTTC
TRBV10-3,many,TRBJ2-7,-,CATGLGSYEQYF,TGTGCCACCGGGTTAGGCTCCTACGAGCAGTACTTC
TRBV5-6,-,TRBJ2-1,-,CASSPQGDEQFF,TGTGCCAGCAGTCCGCAGGGCGATGAGCAGTTCTTC
TRBV20-1,few,TRBJ2-5,-,CSADDPAGRTQETQYF,TGCAGTGCTGACGATCCTGCGGGGAGGACCCAAGAGACCCAGTACTTC
TRBV2,few,TRBJ2-3,-,CASSEQRRGTDTQYF,TGTGCCAGCAGTGAACAGCGGAGGGGGACAGATACGCAGTATTTT
TRBV19,many,TRBJ2-1,-,CASSIVYNEQFF,TGTGCCAGTAGTATAGTATACAATGAGCAGTTCTTC